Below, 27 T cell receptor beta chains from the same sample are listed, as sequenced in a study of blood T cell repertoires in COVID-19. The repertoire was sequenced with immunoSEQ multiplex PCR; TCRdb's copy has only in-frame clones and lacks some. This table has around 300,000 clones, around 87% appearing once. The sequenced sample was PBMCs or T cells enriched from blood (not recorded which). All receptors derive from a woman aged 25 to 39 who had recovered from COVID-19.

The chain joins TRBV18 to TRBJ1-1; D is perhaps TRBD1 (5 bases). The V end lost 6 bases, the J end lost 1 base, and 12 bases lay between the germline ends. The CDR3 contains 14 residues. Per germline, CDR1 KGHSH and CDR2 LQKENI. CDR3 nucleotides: TGTGCCAGCTCTGCGGGACGGCGGAACACTGAAGCTTTCTTT. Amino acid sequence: CASSAGRRNTEAFF. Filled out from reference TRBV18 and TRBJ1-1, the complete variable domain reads NAGVMQNPRHLVRRRGQEARLRCSPMKGHSHVYWYRQLPEEGLKFMVYLQKENIIDESGMPKERFSAEFPKEGPSILRIQQVVRGDSAAYFCASSAGRRNTEAFFGQGTRLTVV.

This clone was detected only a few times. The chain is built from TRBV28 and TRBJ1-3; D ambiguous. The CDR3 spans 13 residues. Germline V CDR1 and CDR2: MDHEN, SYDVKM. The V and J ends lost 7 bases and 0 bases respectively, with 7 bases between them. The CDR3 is CASTYPSGNTIYF. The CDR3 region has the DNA TGTGCCAGCACCTACCCCTCTGGAAACACCATATATTTT. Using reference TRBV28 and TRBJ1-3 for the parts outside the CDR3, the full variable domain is DVKVTQSSRYLVKRTGEKVFLECVQDMDHENMFWYRQDPGLGLRLIYFSYDVKMKEKGDIPEGYSVSREKKERFSLILESASTNQTSMYLCASTYPSGNTIYFGEGSWLTVV.

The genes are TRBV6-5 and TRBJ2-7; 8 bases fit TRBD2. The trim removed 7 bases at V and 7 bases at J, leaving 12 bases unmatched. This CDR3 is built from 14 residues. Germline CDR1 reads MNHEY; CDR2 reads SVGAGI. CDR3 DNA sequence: TGTGCCAGCACCCCCGGGACTAGGTCTTCAGAGCAGTACTTC. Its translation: CASTPGTRSSEQYF.

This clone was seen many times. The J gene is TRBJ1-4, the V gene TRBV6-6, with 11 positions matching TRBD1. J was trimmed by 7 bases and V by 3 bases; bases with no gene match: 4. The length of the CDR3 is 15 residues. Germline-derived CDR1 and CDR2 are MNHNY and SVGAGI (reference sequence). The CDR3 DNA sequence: TGTGCCAGCAGTTATGGAGGACAGGGGGCTGAAAAACTGTTTTTT. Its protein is CASSYGGQGAEKLFF.

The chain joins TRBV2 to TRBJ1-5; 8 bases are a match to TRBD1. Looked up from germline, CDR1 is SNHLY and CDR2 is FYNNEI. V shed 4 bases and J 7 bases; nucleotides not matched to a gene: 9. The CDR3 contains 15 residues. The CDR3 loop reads CASSVVRTGFQPQHF. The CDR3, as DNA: TGTGCCAGCAGTGTTGTCAGGACAGGGTTCCAGCCCCAGCATTTT.

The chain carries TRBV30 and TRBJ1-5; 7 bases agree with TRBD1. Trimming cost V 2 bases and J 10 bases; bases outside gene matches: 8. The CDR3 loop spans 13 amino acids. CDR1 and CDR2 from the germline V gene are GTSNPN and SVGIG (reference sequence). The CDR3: CAWSRQGDLPQHF. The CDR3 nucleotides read TGTGCCTGGAGTAGACAGGGAGACCTTCCCCAGCATTTT. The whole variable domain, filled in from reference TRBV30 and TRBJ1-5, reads SQTIHQWPATLVQPVGSPLSLECTVEGTSNPNLYWYRQAAGRGLQLLFYSVGIGQISSEVPQNLSASRPQDRQFILSSKKLLLSDSGFYLCAWSRQGDLPQHFGDGTRLSIL.

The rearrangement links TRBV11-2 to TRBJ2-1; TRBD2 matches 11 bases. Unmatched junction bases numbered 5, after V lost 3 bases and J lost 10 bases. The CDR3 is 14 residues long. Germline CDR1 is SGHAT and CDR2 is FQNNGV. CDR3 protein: CASSFLAGGREQFF. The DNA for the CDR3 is TGTGCCAGCAGCTTCTTAGCGGGGGGGCGGGAGCAGTTCTTC.

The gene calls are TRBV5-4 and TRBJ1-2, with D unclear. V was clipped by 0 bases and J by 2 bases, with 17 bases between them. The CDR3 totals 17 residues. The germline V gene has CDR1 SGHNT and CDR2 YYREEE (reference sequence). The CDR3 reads CASSLVMGGRHNYGYTF. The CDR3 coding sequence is TGTGCCAGCAGCTTGGTCATGGGTGGCAGACACAACTATGGCTACACCTTC.

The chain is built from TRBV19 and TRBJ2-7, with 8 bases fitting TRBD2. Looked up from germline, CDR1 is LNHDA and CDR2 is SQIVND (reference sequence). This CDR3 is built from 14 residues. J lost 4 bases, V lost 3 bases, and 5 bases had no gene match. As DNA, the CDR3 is TGTGCCAGTAGTATCGGGGGGGGCCGTTACGAGCAGTACTTC. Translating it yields CASSIGGGRYEQYF.

CDR3 sequence: CASSWTSGGYEQYF. Here the CDR3 DNA reads TGCGCCAGCAGCTGGACTAGCGGGGGTTACGAGCAGTACTTC. V and J are TRBV5-1 and TRBJ2-7, with 13 bases fitting TRBD2. Germline assignment: CDR1 SGHRS and CDR2 YFSETQ. V shed 3 bases and J 4 bases; nucleotides not matched to a gene: 1. CDR3 length: 14 residues.

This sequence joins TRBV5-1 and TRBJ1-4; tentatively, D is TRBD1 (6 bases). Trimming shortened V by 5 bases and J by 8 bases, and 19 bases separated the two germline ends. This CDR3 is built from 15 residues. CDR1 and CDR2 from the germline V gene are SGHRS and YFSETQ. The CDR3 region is CASSLRDNLGEKLFF. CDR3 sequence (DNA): TGCGCCAGCAGTCTTCGGGACAACTTAGGGGAAAAACTGTTTTTT.

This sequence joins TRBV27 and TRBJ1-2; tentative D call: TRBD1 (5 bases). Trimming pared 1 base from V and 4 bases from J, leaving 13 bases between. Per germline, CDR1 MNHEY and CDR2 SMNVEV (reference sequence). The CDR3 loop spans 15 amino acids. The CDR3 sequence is CASSLLQAYPYGYTF. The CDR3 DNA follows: TGTGCCAGCAGTTTATTACAGGCCTACCCCTATGGCTACACCTTC.

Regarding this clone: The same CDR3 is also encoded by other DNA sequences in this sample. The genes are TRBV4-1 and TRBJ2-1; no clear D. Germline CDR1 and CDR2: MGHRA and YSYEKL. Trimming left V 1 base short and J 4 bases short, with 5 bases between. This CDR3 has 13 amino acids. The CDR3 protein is CASSQGPYNEQFF. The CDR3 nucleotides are TGCGCCAGCAGCCAAGGTCCTTACAATGAGCAGTTCTTC.

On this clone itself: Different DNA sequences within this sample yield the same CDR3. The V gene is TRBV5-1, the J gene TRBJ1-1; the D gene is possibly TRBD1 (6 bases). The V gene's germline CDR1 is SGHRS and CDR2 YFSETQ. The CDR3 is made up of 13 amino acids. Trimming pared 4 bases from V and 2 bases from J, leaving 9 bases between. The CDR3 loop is CASSLQGNTEAFF. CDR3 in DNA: TGCGCCAGCAGCCTACAGGGAAACACTGAAGCTTTCTTT.

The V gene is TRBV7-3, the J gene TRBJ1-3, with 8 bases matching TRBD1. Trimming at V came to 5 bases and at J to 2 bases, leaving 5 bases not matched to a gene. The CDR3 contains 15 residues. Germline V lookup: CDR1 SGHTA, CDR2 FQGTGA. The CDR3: CASSRDRGAGNTIYF. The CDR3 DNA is TGTGCCAGCAGCAGAGACAGGGGCGCTGGAAACACCATATATTTT. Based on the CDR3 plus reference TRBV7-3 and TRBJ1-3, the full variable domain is GAGVSQTPSNKVTEKGKYVELRCDPISGHTALYWYRQSLGQGPEFLIYFQGTGAADDSGLPNDRFFAVRPEGSVSTLKIQRTERGDSAVYLCASSRDRGAGNTIYFGEGSWLTVV.

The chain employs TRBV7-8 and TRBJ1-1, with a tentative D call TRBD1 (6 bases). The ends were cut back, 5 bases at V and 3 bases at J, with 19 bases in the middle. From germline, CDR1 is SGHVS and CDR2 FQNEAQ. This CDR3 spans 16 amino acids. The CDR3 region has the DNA TGTGCCAGCAGCGCCTACAGGGAACTGTCGGACACTGAAGCTTTCTTT. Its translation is CASSAYRELSDTEAFF.

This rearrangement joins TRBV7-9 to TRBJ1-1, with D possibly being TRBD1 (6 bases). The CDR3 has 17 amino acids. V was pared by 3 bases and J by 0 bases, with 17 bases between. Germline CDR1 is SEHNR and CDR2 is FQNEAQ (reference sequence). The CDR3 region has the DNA TGTGCCAGCAGCTTGGGAGGGGGGATTGGGGTGAACACTGAAGCTTTCTTT. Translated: CASSLGGGIGVNTEAFF.

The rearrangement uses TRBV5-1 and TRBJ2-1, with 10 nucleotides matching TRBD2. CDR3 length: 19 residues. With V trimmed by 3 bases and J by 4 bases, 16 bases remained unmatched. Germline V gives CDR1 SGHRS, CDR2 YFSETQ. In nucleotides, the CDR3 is TGCGCCAGCAGCTCTCCCCGCTTGGCTAGCGGGGGAAATTACAATGAGCAGTTCTTC. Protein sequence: CASSSPRLASGGNYNEQFF.

CDR3 residues: CASSLEDNEDSIPYGYTF. For the CDR3, the DNA is TGTGCCAGCAGCTTGGAGGATAATGAGGATTCAATTCCCTATGGCTACACCTTC. This chain links TRBV5-6 with TRBJ1-2; D not resolved. Germline CDR1 reads SGHDT; CDR2 reads YYEEEE. Trimming took off 0 bases at V and 4 bases at J, with 22 bases between the two ends. The CDR3 length is 18 residues.

This CDR3 reads CASRPNRPIDTQYF. The DNA of the CDR3 is TGTGCCAGCAGGCCCAACCGTCCTATTGATACGCAGTATTTT. V usage is TRBV28 and J usage is TRBJ2-3; D is unresolved. The germline V gene encodes CDR1 MDHEN and CDR2 SYDVKM. Trimming shortened V by 6 bases and J by 6 bases, and 16 bases separated the two germline ends. The CDR3 runs to 14 residues.

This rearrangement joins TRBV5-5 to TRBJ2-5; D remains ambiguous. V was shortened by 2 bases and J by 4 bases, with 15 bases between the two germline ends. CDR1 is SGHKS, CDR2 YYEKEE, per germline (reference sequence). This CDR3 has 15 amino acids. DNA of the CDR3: TGTGCCAGCAGCTTTACGACATACCTGGGAGAGACCCAGTACTTC. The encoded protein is CASSFTTYLGETQYF.

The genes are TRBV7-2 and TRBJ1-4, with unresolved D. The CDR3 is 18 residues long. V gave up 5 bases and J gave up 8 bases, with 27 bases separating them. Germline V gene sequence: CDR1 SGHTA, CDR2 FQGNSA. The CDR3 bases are TGTGCCAGCAGCCCCCGAGGAGGGATGGGAATGGGTAACGAAAAACTGTTTTTT. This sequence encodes CASSPRGGMGMGNEKLFF.

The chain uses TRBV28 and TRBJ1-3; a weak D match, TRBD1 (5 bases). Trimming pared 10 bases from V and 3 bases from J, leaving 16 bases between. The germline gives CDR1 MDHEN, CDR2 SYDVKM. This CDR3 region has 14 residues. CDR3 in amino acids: CATRRQLIGNTIYF. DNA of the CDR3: TGTGCCACCCGTAGACAGCTAATTGGAAACACCATATATTTT. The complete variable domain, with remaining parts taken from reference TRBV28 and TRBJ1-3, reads DVKVTQSSRYLVKRTGEKVFLECVQDMDHENMFWYRQDPGLGLRLIYFSYDVKMKEKGDIPEGYSVSREKKERFSLILESASTNQTSMYLCATRRQLIGNTIYFGEGSWLTVV.

CDR3 in amino acids: CASSLGGRENIQYF. The CDR3 DNA follows: TGTGCCAGCAGCTTAGGGGGGCGGGAAAACATTCAGTACTTC. The V gene is TRBV7-9, the J gene TRBJ2-4; weak D call: TRBD1 (6 bases). The CDR3 runs to 14 residues. From germline, CDR1 is SEHNR and CDR2 FQNEAQ (reference sequence). V dropped 1 base and J dropped 5 bases, with 9 bases sitting between them.

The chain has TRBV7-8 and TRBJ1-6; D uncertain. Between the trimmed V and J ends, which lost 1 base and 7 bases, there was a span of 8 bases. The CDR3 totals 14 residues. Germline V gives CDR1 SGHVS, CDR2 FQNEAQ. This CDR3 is CASSLGRSNSPLHF. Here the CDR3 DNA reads TGTGCCAGCAGCTTAGGGCGGAGCAATTCACCCCTCCACTTT.

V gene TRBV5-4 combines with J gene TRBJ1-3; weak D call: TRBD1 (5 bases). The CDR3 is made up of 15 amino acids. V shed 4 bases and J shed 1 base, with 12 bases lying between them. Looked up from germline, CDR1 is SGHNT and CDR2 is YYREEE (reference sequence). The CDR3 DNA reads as TGTGCCAGCAGCCTACAGACAGCTTCTGGAAACACCATATATTTT. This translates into CASSLQTASGNTIYF.

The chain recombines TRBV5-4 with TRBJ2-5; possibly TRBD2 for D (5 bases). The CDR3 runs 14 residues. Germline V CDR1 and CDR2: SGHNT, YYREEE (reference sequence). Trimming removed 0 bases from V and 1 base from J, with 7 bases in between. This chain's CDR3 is CASSLATTQETQYF. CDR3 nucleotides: TGTGCCAGCAGCTTGGCGACTACCCAAGAGACCCAGTACTTC.